Each of the 32 T cell receptor beta chains below was sequenced from the same sample in a study of early T cells in non-severe SARS-CoV-2 infection (dated by TCRdb to 2020 to 2023). The library relied on 5' RACE. Sequenced on a NextSeq 500. TCRdb handled the public reads itself, with Q25 trimming in fastp and clone calling in MiXCR, and kept productive beta chains. All rows with the same CDR3 protein become a single entry with the most common DNA and genes. Within this sample are about 83,000 distinct CDR3 sequences, with more than 9% of them counted one time only. Jointly, the top ten make up 8% to 10% of the sample. Sequences were derived from whole blood, sampled at baseline. Every receptor here comes from an adult who was a healthcare worker with PCR-confirmed SARS-CoV-2 infection or an uninfected control (not recorded which).

There are a few counts of this clonotype. The CDR3 DNA reads TGTGCCAGCAGCCTTGGAGGGACAGCGAAAGAGACCCAGTACTTC. Its translation: CASSLGGTAKETQYF. The rearrangement links TRBV7-8 to TRBJ2-5, with a weak D call TRBD1 (7 bases). The CDR3 totals 15 residues. Germline V gene sequence: CDR1 SGHVS, CDR2 FQNEAQ. V lost 5 bases and J 3 bases, leaving 16 bases between the germline ends.

The rearrangement links TRBV5-1 to TRBJ2-7, with TRBD1 matching over 7 bases. The CDR3 runs 14 residues. Per germline, CDR1 SGHRS and CDR2 YFSETQ. The ends lost 4 bases at V and 0 bases at J; junction bases unmatched: 4. DNA of the CDR3: TGCGCCAGCAGCCAGGGACAGAGCTCCTACGAGCAGTACTTC. Translated, it gives CASSQGQSSYEQYF.

This clonotype has a count of ten or more. The rearrangement links TRBV29-1 to TRBJ2-5, with no clear D. Trimming stripped 3 bases from V and 1 base from J, with 3 bases between. The CDR3 has 11 amino acids. Germline CDR1 is SQVTM and CDR2 is ANQGSEA. CDR3 bases: TGCAGCGTTGATCTCCAAGAGACCCAGTACTTC. It yields the protein CSVDLQETQYF.

There are many counts of this clonotype. V is TRBV27 and J is TRBJ2-5; 9 bases align to TRBD1. The CDR3 spans 13 residues. The J segment lost 4 bases and the V segment lost 7 bases, leaving 4 bases of the junction unmatched. From germline, CDR1 is MNHEY and CDR2 SMNVEV (reference sequence). Here the CDR3 reads CASTPDRGETQYF. CDR3 nucleotide sequence: TGTGCCAGCACCCCGGACAGGGGAGAGACCCAGTACTTC.

A few counts support this clonotype. The chain carries TRBV5-1 and TRBJ2-7, with 9 bases lining up with TRBD2. From germline, CDR1 is SGHRS and CDR2 YFSETQ. J was trimmed by 3 bases and V by 7 bases; bases with no gene match: 5. This CDR3 is 13 amino acids long. CDR3 sequence reads: CASGTSSLYEQYF. The CDR3, as DNA: TGCGCCAGCGGGACTAGCTCCCTCTACGAGCAGTACTTC.

This clonotype was seen a few times. V usage is TRBV10-3 and J usage is TRBJ1-1, with D unresolved. Trimming left V 6 bases short and J 1 base short, with 12 bases between. Germline values: CDR1 ENHRY, CDR2 SYGVKD. CDR3 length equals 14 residues. The CDR3 region has the DNA TGTGCCATCAGCCCCCCTGGCCAGAACACTGAAGCTTTCTTT. It codes for CAISPPGQNTEAFF.

Only a few counts were recorded for this clonotype. CDR3 residues: CASSVEGGYSGANVLTF. The CDR3 nucleotides are TGTGCCAGCAGCGTAGAGGGCGGTTACTCTGGGGCCAACGTCCTGACTTTC. V and J are TRBV9 and TRBJ2-6; D not certain. The germline V and J ends were trimmed by 0 bases and 0 bases, with 10 bases remaining between them. Germline-derived CDR1 and CDR2 are SGDLS and YYNGEE. The CDR3 is made up of 17 amino acids. The full variable domain, rest sourced from reference TRBV9 and TRBJ2-6, is DSGVTQTPKHLITATGQRVTLRCSPRSGDLSVYWYQQSLDQGLQFLIQYYNGEERAKGNILERFSAQQFPDLHSELNLSSLELGDSALYFCASSVEGGYSGANVLTFGAGSRLTVL.

This clonotype was observed a handful of times. The rearrangement joins TRBV18 to TRBJ2-1; 8 nucleotides agree with TRBD2. The CDR3 contains 13 residues. The junction had 3 bases not matched to a gene; V was cut back by 5 bases and J by 6 bases. Looked up from germline, CDR1 is KGHSH and CDR2 is LQKENI. DNA for the CDR3: TGTGCCAGCTCATCCGGGACTAGCAATGAGCAGTTCTTC. Translating it yields CASSSGTSNEQFF.

This clonotype was seen ten or more times. V usage is TRBV9 and J usage is TRBJ2-7; D possibly uses TRBD1 or TRBD2 (5 bases each). V lost 2 bases, J lost 2 bases, and 11 bases lay in between. CDR3 length: 14 residues. Germline V gene sequence: CDR1 SGDLS, CDR2 YYNGEE. The CDR3: CASSVAQGPYEQYF. The CDR3 DNA is TGTGCCAGCAGCGTCGCTCAGGGACCCTACGAGCAGTACTTC.

This clonotype was counted many times. The chain is built from TRBV20-1 and TRBJ2-5; TRBD2 aligns across 8 bases. The germline CDR1 and CDR2 sequences are DFQATT and SNEGSKA (reference sequence). The CDR3 extends over 14 amino acids. Trimming at V came to 1 base and at J to 5 bases, leaving 6 bases not matched to a gene. CDR3 sequence: CSARVGRATETQYF. The CDR3 nucleotides are TGCAGTGCTAGAGTCGGGAGGGCCACGGAGACCCAGTACTTC.

The rearrangement joins TRBV10-3 to TRBJ1-2, with 8 bases matching TRBD1. The CDR3 runs 12 residues. Trimming took 8 bases from V and 7 from J; bases not matched to a gene: 6. CDR1 and CDR2 from the germline V gene are ENHRY and SYGVKD. CDR3 sequence (DNA): TGTGCCATCTGGACAGGGCGCGGTGGCTACACCTTC. It is translated as CAIWTGRGGYTF.

This clonotype was recorded a few times. The V and J genes are TRBV27 and TRBJ2-6, with 7 bases matching TRBD1. Trimming took 5 bases from V and 4 from J; bases not matched to a gene: 8. Germline CDR1 and CDR2: MNHEY and SMNVEV (reference sequence). This CDR3 has 16 residues. The CDR3 reads CASSPHTGAGANVLTF. The CDR3 DNA reads as TGTGCCAGCAGTCCCCACACAGGGGCAGGGGCCAACGTCCTGACTTTC.

The table lists this clonotype with a few counts. The genes are TRBV12-3 or TRBV12-4 and TRBJ2-1; D perhaps matches TRBD2 (5 bases). The length of the CDR3 is 15 residues. With 6 bases removed from V and 1 base from J, the gap between germline ends came to 13 bases. The CDR3 DNA sequence: TGTGCCAGCAGCCGTGGAGGTGTGTCCTACAATGAGCAGTTCTTC. Its protein is CASSRGGVSYNEQFF.

This clonotype was counted between two and nine times. The CDR3 ends on some other residue instead of the conserved phenylalanine or tryptophan, so this is likely a read error. This chain connects TRBV18 to TRBJ1-2, with a tentative D call TRBD1 (6 bases). Germline lookup yields CDR1 KGHSH and CDR2 LQKENI. Trimming took off 9 bases at V and 7 bases at J, with 27 bases between the two ends. The CDR3 is 16 residues long. The CDR3 region is CASLGGATPSSSGYTL. The CDR3 DNA reads as TGTGCCAGTTTGGGGGGGGCCACCCCTAGCTCCTCTGGCTACACCCTC.

The CDR3 sequence is CASSPLVRYNEQFF. The CDR3 DNA is TGTGCCAGCAGTCCCCTAGTTCGCTACAATGAGCAGTTCTTC. This chain joins TRBV27 and TRBJ2-1; D remains ambiguous. CDR1 and CDR2 (germline): MNHEY, SMNVEV (reference sequence). The CDR3 totals 14 residues. V was pared by 5 bases and J by 3 bases, with 11 bases between.

This chain joins TRBV7-3 and TRBJ2-3; 9 positions agree with TRBD1. From germline, CDR1 is SGHTA and CDR2 FQGTGA. The CDR3 is 13 residues long. The V gene end was trimmed by 4 bases and the J gene end by 11 bases; junction bases not matched to a gene: 7. CDR3 sequence reads: CASSSNRDRVQYF. In DNA, the CDR3 is TGTGCCAGCAGCTCGAACCGGGACAGGGTGCAGTATTTT.

J is TRBJ2-7 and V is TRBV5-1; D call uncertain. Trimming shortened V by 0 bases and J by 2 bases, and 9 bases separated the two germline ends. Looked up from germline, CDR1 is SGHRS and CDR2 is YFSETQ. The CDR3 has 14 residues. CDR3 DNA sequence: TGCGCCAGCAGCTTGGCGGGTAGTCCCTACGAGCAGTACTTC. Translation gives CASSLAGSPYEQYF.

This clonotype turned up a few times. This sequence joins TRBV7-8 and TRBJ1-2; perhaps TRBD1 as D (5 bases). The length of the CDR3 is 12 residues. Trimming took 5 bases from V and 4 from J, leaving 8 bases between them. Germline-derived CDR1 and CDR2 are SGHVS and FQNEAQ. CDR3 region: CASSDSGYGYTF. DNA for the CDR3: TGTGCCAGCAGCGACAGTGGCTATGGCTACACCTTC.

This clonotype was found a few times. The chain recombines TRBV4-1 with TRBJ2-2; D gene unclear. This CDR3 is built from 16 residues. V lost 0 bases, J lost 0 bases, and 8 bases lay in between. The germline CDR1 and CDR2 sequences are MGHRA and YSYEKL. CDR3 sequence reads: CASSQEPTSNTGELFF. CDR3 DNA: TGCGCCAGCAGCCAAGAGCCAACCTCGAACACCGGGGAGCTGTTTTTT.

In this sample, this clonotype turned up a few times. V usage is TRBV5-1 and J usage is TRBJ2-7; 8 positions match TRBD1. The CDR3 has 15 residues. V lost 2 bases to trimming and J lost 2 bases; unmatched junction nucleotides: 6. Germline V gene lookup returns CDR1 SGHRS and CDR2 YFSETQ. The CDR3 DNA sequence: TGCGCCAGCAGCTTCGGACAGGGACCAGCCTACGAGCAGTACTTC. This gives the protein CASSFGQGPAYEQYF.

This clonotype was counted between two and nine times. The rearrangement links TRBV28 to TRBJ2-3; no firm D call. Deletions cut 3 bases from V and 0 bases from J, with 10 bases between. The CDR3 is made up of 15 amino acids. CDR1 and CDR2 (germline): MDHEN, SYDVKM. The CDR3 coding sequence is TGTGCCAGCAGTTTGCCGTATCCTAGCACAGATACGCAGTATTTT. Translation gives CASSLPYPSTDTQYF.

The sample holds a few counts of this clonotype. V is TRBV27 and J is TRBJ2-3, with 8 bases matching TRBD1. The J segment lost 11 bases and the V segment lost 3 bases, leaving 4 bases of the junction unmatched. CDR1 MNHEY and CDR2 SMNVEV come from the germline V gene (reference sequence). The CDR3 is 12 residues long. The CDR3 region is CASSFGQGRQYF. In DNA, the CDR3 is TGTGCCAGCAGTTTCGGACAGGGAAGGCAGTATTTT.

V and J are TRBV27 and TRBJ1-5, with D unclear. The CDR3 spans 15 residues. Germline V CDR1 and CDR2: MNHEY, SMNVEV (reference sequence). V lost 0 bases to trimming and J lost 4 bases, with 10 bases between them. This CDR3 is CASSLSAMRNQPQHF. As DNA, the CDR3 is TGTGCCAGCAGTTTATCGGCCATGCGGAATCAGCCCCAGCATTTT.

The table lists this clonotype with many counts. This sequence joins TRBV9 and TRBJ2-5; 7 bases fit TRBD2. The CDR3 totals 14 residues. From germline, CDR1 is SGDLS and CDR2 YYNGEE. J gave up 2 bases and V 0 bases, and 1 base lay outside the gene matches. The CDR3 nucleotides read TGTGCCAGCAGCGTAGGGACTAGTCAAGAGACCCAGTACTTC. It codes for CASSVGTSQETQYF.

This chain uses TRBV4-1 with TRBJ2-3; 11 bases align to TRBD2. J was trimmed by 1 base and V by 0 bases; bases with no gene match: 0. Per germline, CDR1 MGHRA and CDR2 YSYEKL. This CDR3 is 16 amino acids long. This chain's CDR3 is CASSQELAGGTDTQYF. CDR3 DNA sequence: TGCGCCAGCAGCCAAGAACTAGCGGGAGGCACAGATACGCAGTATTTT.

In this sample, this clonotype turned up a few times. The chain has TRBV7-9 and TRBJ2-4; 8 bases are a match to TRBD1. Unmatched junction bases numbered 10, after V lost 0 bases and J lost 6 bases. The CDR3 is 17 residues long. Germline V CDR1 and CDR2: SEHNR, FQNEAQ (reference sequence). CDR3 nucleotides: TGTGCCAGCAGCTTAGCGGAAGGGACAGGAGGCTTAAACATTCAGTACTTC. This encodes CASSLAEGTGGLNIQYF.

The DNA of the CDR3 is TGTGCCAGCAGCAGTCTAGGGGAGGGAGAGACCCAGTACTTC. It yields the protein CASSSLGEGETQYF. The V call is TRBV2, the J call TRBJ2-5; 7 nucleotides match TRBD2. Per germline, CDR1 SNHLY and CDR2 FYNNEI. This CDR3 has 14 residues. Trimming at V came to 6 bases and at J to 4 bases, leaving 8 bases not matched to a gene.

The chain links TRBV30 to TRBJ2-1; TRBD2 matches at 8 bases. Germline CDR1 and CDR2: GTSNPN and SVGIG (reference sequence). With 4 bases clipped from V and 6 bases from J, the junction kept 8 bases outside the gene matches. The CDR3 is 14 residues long. DNA of the CDR3: TGTGCCTGGAACGGGAGGGCTAGTTTCAATGAGCAGTTCTTC. Protein: CAWNGRASFNEQFF. Looking up the rest from reference TRBV30 and TRBJ2-1 gives the full variable domain: SQTIHQWPATLVQPVGSPLSLECTVEGTSNPNLYWYRQAAGRGLQLLFYSVGIGQISSEVPQNLSASRPQDRQFILSSKKLLLSDSGFYLCAWNGRASFNEQFFGPGTRLTVL.

V gene TRBV24-1 combines with J gene TRBJ2-5; D possibly corresponds to TRBD1 (7 bases). The V and J ends lost 2 bases and 5 bases respectively, with 20 bases between them. Germline V gene sequence: CDR1 KGHDR, CDR2 SFDVKD. CDR3 length equals 17 residues. This chain's CDR3 is CATSDSGDSIYRETQYF. The CDR3 coding sequence is TGTGCCACCAGTGATTCGGGGGACAGTATTTATCGGGAGACCCAGTACTTC.

Only a few counts were recorded for this clonotype. This rearrangement joins TRBV19 to TRBJ2-1; 8 nucleotides agree with TRBD2. CDR1 and CDR2 from the germline V gene are LNHDA and SQIVND (reference sequence). This CDR3 region has 16 residues. Unmatched junction bases numbered 5, after V lost 4 bases and J lost 0 bases. The CDR3 nucleotides are TGTGCCAGTAGTAGTTTAAGCGGGGGCTCCTACAATGAGCAGTTCTTC. It is translated as CASSSLSGGSYNEQFF.

There are many counts of this clonotype. The chain carries TRBV20-1 and TRBJ1-2; D is perhaps TRBD1 (5 bases). Trimming cost V 4 bases and J 0 bases, with 15 bases left between them. This CDR3 spans 15 amino acids. From germline, CDR1 is DFQATT and CDR2 SNEGSKA (reference sequence). CDR3 coding DNA: TGCAGTGCTACTCCCACAGGACGAGCTAACTATGGCTACACCTTC. It is translated as CSATPTGRANYGYTF.

The genes are TRBV27 and TRBJ1-1; TRBD1 matches 7 bases. The trim removed 6 bases at V and 5 bases at J, leaving 15 bases unmatched. The CDR3 loop spans 16 amino acids. Germline CDR1 reads MNHEY; CDR2 reads SMNVEV (reference sequence). The CDR3 DNA reads as TGTGCCAGCAGAGCGACGTGGGTCAGGGGGGAAACTGAAGCTTTCTTT. Translation: CASRATWVRGETEAFF.